This T cell receptor beta chain was identified during a study of cytomegalovirus exposure and HLA in healthy donors. Study at large: Earlier work reported 90 million to 120 million unique TCR beta sequences from about 200 million T cells. Some 85 million unique TCRs, all from HLA-typed donors, were included in an early release of the data.

About this clone itself: Its cognate antigen is unknown.

Trimming took off 5 bases at V and 8 bases at J, with 10 bases between the two ends. Germline assignment: CDR1 SEHNR and CDR2 FQNEAQ (reference sequence). The CDR3 totals 13 residues. This PCR relied on a set of 60 Vbeta primers and 13 Jbeta primers. Sequencing used immunoSEQ multiplex PCR; TCRdb keeps in-frame clones, though not all of them. This table holds about 130,000 clones, about 80% found once. Nominal health characterized the donors when sampled, though unrecorded immune exposures were likely. Broader study findings: In a later analysis, productive TCRs from donors in an Asian-associated ancestry cluster reportedly carried fewer N-insertions than the cohort mean.

This clonotype was sampled from a young man in good health and CMV-seronegative. The sequenced sample was PBMCs. The chain has TRBV7-9 and TRBJ1-6; no reliable D call. The DNA for the CDR3 is TGTGCCAGCAGCCCGCCCCGGGATTCACCCCTCCACTTT. It yields the protein CASSPPRDSPLHF. Looking up the rest from reference TRBV7-9 and TRBJ1-6 gives the full variable domain: DTGVSQNPRHKITKRGQNVTFRCDPISEHNRLYWYRQTLGQGPEFLTYFQNEAQLEKSRLLSDRFSAERPKGSFSTLEIQRTEQGDSAMYLCASSPPRDSPLHFGNGTRLTVT.